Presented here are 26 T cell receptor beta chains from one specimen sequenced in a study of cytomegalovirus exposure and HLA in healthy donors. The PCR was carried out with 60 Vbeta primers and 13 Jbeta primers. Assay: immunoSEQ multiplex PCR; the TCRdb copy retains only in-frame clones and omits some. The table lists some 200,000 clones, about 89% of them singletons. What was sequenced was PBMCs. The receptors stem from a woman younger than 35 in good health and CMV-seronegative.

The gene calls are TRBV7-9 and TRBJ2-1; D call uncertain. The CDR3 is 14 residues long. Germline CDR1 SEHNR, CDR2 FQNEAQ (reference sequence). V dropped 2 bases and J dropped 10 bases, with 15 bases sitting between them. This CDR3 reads CASSLSYGEKEQFF. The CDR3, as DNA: TGTGCCAGCAGCTTAAGCTACGGAGAAAAGGAGCAGTTCTTC.

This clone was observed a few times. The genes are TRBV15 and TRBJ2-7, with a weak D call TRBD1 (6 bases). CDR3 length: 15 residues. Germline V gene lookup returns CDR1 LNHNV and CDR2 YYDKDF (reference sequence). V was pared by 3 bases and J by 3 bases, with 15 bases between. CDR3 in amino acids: CATSRYGQFGYEQYF. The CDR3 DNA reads TGTGCCACCAGCAGGTACGGACAGTTTGGCTACGAGCAGTACTTC.

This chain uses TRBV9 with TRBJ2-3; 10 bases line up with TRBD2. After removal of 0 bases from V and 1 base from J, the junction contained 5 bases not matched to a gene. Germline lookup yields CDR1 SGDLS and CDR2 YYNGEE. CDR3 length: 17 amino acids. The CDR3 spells CASSVGLAGGRTDTQYF. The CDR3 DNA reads TGTGCCAGCAGCGTAGGGTTAGCGGGGGGTCGCACAGATACGCAGTATTTT.

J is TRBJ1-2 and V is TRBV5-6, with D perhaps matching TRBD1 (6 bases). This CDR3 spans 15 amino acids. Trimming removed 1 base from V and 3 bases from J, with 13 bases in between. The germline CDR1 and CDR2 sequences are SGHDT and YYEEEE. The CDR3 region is CASSLFGDTDYGYTF. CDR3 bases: TGTGCCAGCAGCTTGTTTGGGGACACGGACTATGGCTACACCTTC.

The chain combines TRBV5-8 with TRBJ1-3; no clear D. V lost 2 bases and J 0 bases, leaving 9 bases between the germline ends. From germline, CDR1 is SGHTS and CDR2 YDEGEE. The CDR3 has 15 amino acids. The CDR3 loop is CASSFGVLSGNTIYF. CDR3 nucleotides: TGTGCCAGCAGCTTCGGGGTCCTCTCTGGAAACACCATATATTTT.

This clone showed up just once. The CDR3 bases are TGTGCCAGCAGTGGCCGGGTCCTCACCGGGGAGCTGTTTTTT. This translates into CASSGRVLTGELFF. V and J are TRBV27 and TRBJ2-2; D is unclear. The CDR3 is 14 amino acids. Looked up from germline, CDR1 is MNHEY and CDR2 is SMNVEV (reference sequence). V lost 5 bases and J 4 bases, leaving 11 bases between the germline ends.

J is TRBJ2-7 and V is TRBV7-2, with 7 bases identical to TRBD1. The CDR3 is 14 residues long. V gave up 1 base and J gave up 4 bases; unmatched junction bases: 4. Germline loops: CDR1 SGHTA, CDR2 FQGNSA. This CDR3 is CASSLDRGGYEQYF. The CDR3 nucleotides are TGTGCCAGCAGCTTAGACAGGGGTGGATACGAGCAGTACTTC.

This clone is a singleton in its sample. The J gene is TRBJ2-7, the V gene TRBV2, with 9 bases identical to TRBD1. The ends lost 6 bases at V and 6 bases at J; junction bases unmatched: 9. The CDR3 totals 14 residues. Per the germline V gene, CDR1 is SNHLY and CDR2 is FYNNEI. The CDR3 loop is CASRDTGGIGEQYF. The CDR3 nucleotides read TGTGCCAGCAGGGACACAGGGGGCATAGGCGAGCAGTACTTC.

For the CDR3, the DNA is TGTGCCAGCAGCGGGAGGCCCTCCTACGAGCAGTACTTC. It specifies CASSGRPSYEQYF. This chain connects TRBV27 to TRBJ2-7; 7 bases match TRBD2. The J segment lost 0 bases and the V segment lost 6 bases, leaving 2 bases of the junction unmatched. Germline CDR1 and CDR2: MNHEY and SMNVEV (reference sequence). This CDR3 region has 13 residues.

The CDR3 region is CASSLTNTGYLGTGELFF. CDR3 DNA: TGCGCCAGCAGCCTCACCAATACAGGGTACCTGGGCACCGGGGAGCTGTTTTTT. The chain joins TRBV5-1 to TRBJ2-2; D is perhaps TRBD1 (6 bases). The CDR3 extends over 18 amino acids. V was cut by 4 bases and J by 4 bases, with 23 bases left in between. CDR1 and CDR2 from the germline V gene are SGHRS and YFSETQ.

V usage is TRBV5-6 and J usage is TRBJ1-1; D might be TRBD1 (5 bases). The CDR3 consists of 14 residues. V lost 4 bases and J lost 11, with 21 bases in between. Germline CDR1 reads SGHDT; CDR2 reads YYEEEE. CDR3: CASSPGGTKVRAFF. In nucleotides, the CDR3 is TGTGCCAGCAGCCCCGGGGGGACCAAGGTGAGGGCTTTCTTT.

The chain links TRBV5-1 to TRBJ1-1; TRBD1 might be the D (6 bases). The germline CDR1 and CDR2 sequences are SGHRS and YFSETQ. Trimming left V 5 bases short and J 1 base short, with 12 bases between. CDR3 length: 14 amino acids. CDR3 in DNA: TGCGCCAGCAGTCGGGGAGGGGGGAACACTGAAGCTTTCTTT. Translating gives CASSRGGGNTEAFF.

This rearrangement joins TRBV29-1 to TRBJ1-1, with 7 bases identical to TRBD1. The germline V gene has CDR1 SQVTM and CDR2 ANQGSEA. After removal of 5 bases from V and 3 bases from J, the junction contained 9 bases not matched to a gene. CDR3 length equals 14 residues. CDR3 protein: CSVYKQGRYTEAFF. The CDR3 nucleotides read TGCAGCGTTTACAAACAGGGGCGGTACACTGAAGCTTTCTTT.

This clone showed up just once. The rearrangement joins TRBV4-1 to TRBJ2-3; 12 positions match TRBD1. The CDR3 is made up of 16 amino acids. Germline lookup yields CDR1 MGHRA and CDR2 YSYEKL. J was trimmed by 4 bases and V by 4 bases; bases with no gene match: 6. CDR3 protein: CASSRSGQGAADTQYF. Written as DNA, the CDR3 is TGCGCCAGCAGCCGCTCGGGACAGGGGGCCGCAGATACGCAGTATTTT.

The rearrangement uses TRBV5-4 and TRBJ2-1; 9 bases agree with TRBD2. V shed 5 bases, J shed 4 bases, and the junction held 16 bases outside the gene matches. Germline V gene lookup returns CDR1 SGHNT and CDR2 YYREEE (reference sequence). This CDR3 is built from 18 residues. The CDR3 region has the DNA TGTGCCAGCAGATCCGGCACAAACCCTAGCGGGGTATACAATGAGCAGTTCTTC. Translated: CASRSGTNPSGVYNEQFF.

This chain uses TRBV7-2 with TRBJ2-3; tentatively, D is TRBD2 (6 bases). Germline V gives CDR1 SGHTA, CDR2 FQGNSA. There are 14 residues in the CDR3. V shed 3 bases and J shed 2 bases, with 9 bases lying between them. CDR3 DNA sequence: TGTGCCAGCAGCTTCGGGACTCCCACAGATACGCAGTATTTT. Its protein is CASSFGTPTDTQYF.

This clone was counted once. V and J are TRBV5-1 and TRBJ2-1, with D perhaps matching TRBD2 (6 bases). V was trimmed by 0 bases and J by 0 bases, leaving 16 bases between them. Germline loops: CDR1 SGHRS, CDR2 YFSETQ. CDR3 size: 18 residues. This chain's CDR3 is CASSLEGGNFYSYNEQFF. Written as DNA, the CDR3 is TGCGCCAGCAGCTTGGAAGGAGGGAACTTCTACTCCTACAATGAGCAGTTCTTC.

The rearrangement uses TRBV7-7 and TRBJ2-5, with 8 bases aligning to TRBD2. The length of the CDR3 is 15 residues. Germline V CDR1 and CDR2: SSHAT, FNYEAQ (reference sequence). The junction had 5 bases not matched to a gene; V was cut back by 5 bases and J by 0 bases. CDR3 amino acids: CASSPGTRYQETQYF. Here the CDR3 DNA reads TGTGCCAGCAGCCCCGGGACTAGGTACCAAGAGACCCAGTACTTC.

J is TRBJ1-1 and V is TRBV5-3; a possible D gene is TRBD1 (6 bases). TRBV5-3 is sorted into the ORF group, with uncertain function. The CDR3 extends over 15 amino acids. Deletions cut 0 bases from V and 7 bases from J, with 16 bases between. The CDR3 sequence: CARSLAYRAGSEAFF. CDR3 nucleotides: TGTGCCAGAAGCTTGGCTTACAGGGCTGGGAGTGAAGCTTTCTTT.

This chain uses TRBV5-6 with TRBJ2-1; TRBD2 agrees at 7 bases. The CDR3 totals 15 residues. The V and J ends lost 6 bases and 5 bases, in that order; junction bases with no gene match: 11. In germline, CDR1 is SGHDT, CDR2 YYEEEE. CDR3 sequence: CASIPPRGVNNEQFF. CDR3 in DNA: TGTGCCAGCATCCCCCCCCGGGGGGTAAACAATGAGCAGTTCTTC.

CDR3 DNA: TGTGCAAGTCGCTTAGAAAGGTTTGCTGGAGGACAGAGGAACACTGAAGCTTTCTTT. This encodes CASRLERFAGGQRNTEAFF. V is TRBV12-2 and J is TRBJ1-1; the D call in the table, TRBD1, was not verified against the DNA. TRBV12-2 is annotated as a pseudogene. The CDR3 is made up of 19 amino acids.

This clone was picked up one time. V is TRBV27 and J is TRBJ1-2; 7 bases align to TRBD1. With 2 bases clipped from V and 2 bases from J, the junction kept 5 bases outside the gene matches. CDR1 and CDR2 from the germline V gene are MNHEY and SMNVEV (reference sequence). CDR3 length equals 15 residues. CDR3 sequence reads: CASSLEAGGNYGYTF. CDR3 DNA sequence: TGTGCCAGCAGTTTAGAGGCAGGGGGAAACTATGGCTACACCTTC.

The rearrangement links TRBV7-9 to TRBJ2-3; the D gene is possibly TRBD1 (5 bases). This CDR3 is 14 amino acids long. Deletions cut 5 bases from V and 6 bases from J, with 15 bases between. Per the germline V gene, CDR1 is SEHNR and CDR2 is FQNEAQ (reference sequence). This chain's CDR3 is CASSPSWGFDTQYF. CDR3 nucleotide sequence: TGTGCCAGCAGCCCCTCTTGGGGCTTCGATACGCAGTATTTT.

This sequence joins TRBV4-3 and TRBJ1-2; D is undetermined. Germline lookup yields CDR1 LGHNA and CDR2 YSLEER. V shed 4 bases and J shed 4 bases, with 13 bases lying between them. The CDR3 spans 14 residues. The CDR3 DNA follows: TGCGCCAGCAGCCCCGAGGGCAAGTCCTATGGCTACACCTTC. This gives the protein CASSPEGKSYGYTF.

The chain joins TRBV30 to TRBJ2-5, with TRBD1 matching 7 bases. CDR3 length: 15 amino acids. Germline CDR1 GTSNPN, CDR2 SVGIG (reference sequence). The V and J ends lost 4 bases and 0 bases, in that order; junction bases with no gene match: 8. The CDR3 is CAWTLGQRHQETQYF. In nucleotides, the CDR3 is TGTGCCTGGACACTGGGACAGAGACACCAAGAGACCCAGTACTTC.

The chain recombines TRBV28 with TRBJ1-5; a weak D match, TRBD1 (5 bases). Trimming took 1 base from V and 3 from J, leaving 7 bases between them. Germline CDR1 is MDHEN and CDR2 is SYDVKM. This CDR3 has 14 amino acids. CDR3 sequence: CASSLSRVNQPQHF. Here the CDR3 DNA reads TGTGCCAGCAGTTTATCCAGGGTCAATCAGCCCCAGCATTTT.